This passage covers 18 T cell receptor beta chains from one sample sequenced in a study of cytomegalovirus exposure and HLA in healthy donors. PCR employed 60 Vbeta and 13 Jbeta primers. TCRdb's copy holds only in-frame clones and misses some; the assay was immunoSEQ multiplex PCR. The table records tens of thousands of clones, approximately 70% of them present only once. The sequenced sample consisted of PBMCs. Every receptor here comes from a man in his fifties in good health and CMV-seronegative.

The rearrangement joins TRBV6-1 to TRBJ2-3; a weak D match, TRBD2 (6 bases). Germline CDR1 reads MNHNS; CDR2 reads SASEGT. The V end lost 7 bases, the J end lost 0 bases, and 14 bases lay between the germline ends. The CDR3 runs 15 residues. The CDR3 reads CASIGYGGSTDTQYF. The CDR3 DNA sequence: TGTGCCAGCATAGGCTATGGAGGGAGCACAGATACGCAGTATTTT.

V gene TRBV25-1 combines with J gene TRBJ2-1, with D possibly matching TRBD2 (5 bases). Per germline, CDR1 MGHDK and CDR2 SYGVNS. V lost 1 base and J lost 12, with 19 bases in between. This CDR3 is 15 amino acids long. The CDR3: CASSELSQAEVGQFF. CDR3 sequence (DNA): TGTGCCAGCAGTGAATTAAGTCAGGCGGAGGTTGGGCAGTTCTTC.

V usage is TRBV29-1 and J usage is TRBJ2-1; the match to TRBD2 covers 9 bases. Germline CDR1 reads SQVTM; CDR2 reads ANQGSEA. The CDR3 has 16 residues. Trimming took 3 bases from V and 2 from J; bases not matched to a gene: 8. The CDR3 region has the DNA TGCAGCGTTGAGGGCAGCGGGAGGCTACCCTACAATGAGCAGTTCTTC. Amino acid sequence: CSVEGSGRLPYNEQFF.

This rearrangement joins TRBV4-1 to TRBJ2-1, with 13 bases aligning to TRBD2. Per the germline V gene, CDR1 is MGHRA and CDR2 is YSYEKL. There are 16 residues in the CDR3. With V trimmed by 6 bases and J by 4 bases, 6 bases remained unmatched. This chain's CDR3 is CASRVGLAGVYNEQFF. In DNA form, the CDR3 reads TGCGCCAGCAGGGTAGGACTAGCGGGGGTTTACAATGAGCAGTTCTTC.

This clone was detected a few times. The gene calls are TRBV19 and TRBJ1-4; D is perhaps TRBD1 (5 bases). This CDR3 spans 14 amino acids. Germline CDR1 LNHDA, CDR2 SQIVND (reference sequence). V gave up 3 bases and J gave up 8 bases, with 13 bases separating them. Here the CDR3 reads CASSIGSGFEKLFF. DNA of the CDR3: TGTGCCAGTAGTATCGGATCAGGGTTCGAAAAACTGTTTTTT. The variable domain in full, completed from reference TRBV19 and TRBJ1-4, reads DGGITQSPKYLFRKEGQNVTLSCEQNLNHDAMYWYRQDPGQGLRLIYYSQIVNDFQKGDIAEGYSVSREKKESFPLTVTSAQKNPTAFYLCASSIGSGFEKLFFGSGTQLSVL.

The chain combines TRBV11-3 with TRBJ2-4; 9 positions match TRBD1. The trim removed 5 bases at V and 4 bases at J, leaving 9 bases unmatched. Per the germline V gene, CDR1 is SGHNT and CDR2 is YENEEA. The CDR3 is 16 residues long. This CDR3 reads CASSGRDRAGKNIQYF. The CDR3, as DNA: TGTGCCAGCAGCGGCAGGGACAGGGCAGGAAAAAACATTCAGTACTTC.

In its sample, this clone was seen a few times. V usage is TRBV11-2 and J usage is TRBJ2-1, with D maybe TRBD2 (7 bases). This CDR3 is 16 amino acids long. Germline loops: CDR1 SGHAT, CDR2 FQNNGV. Between the trimmed V and J ends, which lost 1 base and 0 bases, there was a span of 10 bases. Written as DNA, the CDR3 is TGTGCCAGCAGCTTAGTTGGGGGGGCCTCCTACAATGAGCAGTTCTTC. Residues: CASSLVGGASYNEQFF.

J is TRBJ1-1 and V is TRBV7-3; D is undetermined. The CDR3 runs to 14 residues. The germline CDR1 and CDR2 sequences are SGHTA and FQGTGA. V was cut by 2 bases and J by 3 bases, with 10 bases left in between. In DNA, the CDR3 is TGTGCCAGCAGCTTAGGGTTGGGAGACACTGAAGCTTTCTTT. Protein product: CASSLGLGDTEAFF. Filled out from reference TRBV7-3 and TRBJ1-1, the complete variable domain reads GAGVSQTPSNKVTEKGKYVELRCDPISGHTALYWYRQSLGQGPEFLIYFQGTGAADDSGLPNDRFFAVRPEGSVSTLKIQRTERGDSAVYLCASSLGLGDTEAFFGQGTRLTVV.

The J gene is TRBJ2-2, the V gene TRBV9; a possible D gene is TRBD1 (6 bases). V lost 4 bases, J lost 1 base, and 11 bases lay in between. This CDR3 has 15 amino acids. Germline lookup yields CDR1 SGDLS and CDR2 YYNGEE. The CDR3 reads CASSPSDRNTGELFF. CDR3 DNA sequence: TGTGCCAGCAGCCCCTCGGACAGGAACACCGGGGAGCTGTTTTTT.

The chain carries TRBV5-8 and TRBJ1-3; 11 nucleotides match TRBD1. The CDR3 extends over 15 amino acids. The V gene's germline CDR1 is SGHTS and CDR2 YDEGEE. V trimming: 0 bases; J trimming: 4 bases; junction bases outside the gene matches: 0. This CDR3 is CASSLGTGGGNTIYF. The CDR3 coding sequence is TGTGCCAGCAGCTTGGGGACAGGGGGCGGAAACACCATATATTTT.

The chain joins TRBV9 to TRBJ2-2; D is unclear. The CDR3 loop spans 15 amino acids. Germline CDR1 reads SGDLS; CDR2 reads YYNGEE. Trimming removed 2 bases from V and 3 bases from J, with 11 bases in between. As DNA, the CDR3 is TGTGCCAGCAGCGTCCGACTGGTATACACCGGGGAGCTGTTTTTT. It codes for CASSVRLVYTGELFF.

The CDR3 spells CASSPGQEHQPQHF. In DNA form, the CDR3 reads TGTGCCAGCTCACCGGGACAGGAACATCAGCCCCAGCATTTT. The chain is built from TRBV18 and TRBJ1-5; 8 bases match TRBD1. In germline, CDR1 is KGHSH, CDR2 LQKENI. The CDR3 is 14 amino acids. The J segment lost 5 bases and the V segment lost 3 bases, leaving 3 bases of the junction unmatched.

The chain is built from TRBV6-5 and TRBJ1-1; 7 nucleotides agree with TRBD1. Losses at the gene ends were 2 bases for V and 4 bases for J; bases not matched to a gene: 10. The length of the CDR3 is 16 residues. Germline CDR1 reads MNHEY; CDR2 reads SVGAGI. DNA of the CDR3: TGTGCCAGCAGTTACGGGATCACGACAGGGCTCACTGAAGCTTTCTTT. Its protein is CASSYGITTGLTEAFF.

This chain uses TRBV28 with TRBJ1-2; the match to TRBD1 covers 8 bases. The CDR3 length is 14 residues. V shed 4 bases and J 3 bases; nucleotides not matched to a gene: 4. Germline V gene data show CDR1 as MDHEN and CDR2 as SYDVKM. The CDR3 protein is CASSSGQGHYGYTF. CDR3 nucleotide sequence: TGTGCCAGCAGTTCCGGACAGGGTCACTATGGCTACACCTTC.

The rearrangement joins TRBV5-6 to TRBJ2-5; TRBD1 is a possible D gene (5 bases). There are 15 residues in the CDR3. Between the trimmed V and J ends, which lost 3 bases and 1 base, there was a span of 13 bases. The germline gives CDR1 SGHDT, CDR2 YYEEEE. The CDR3 region is CASSSNPGPQETQYF. In DNA form, the CDR3 reads TGTGCCAGCAGCTCCAACCCAGGGCCCCAAGAGACCCAGTACTTC.

This clone was observed a handful of times. The CDR3 protein is CASSNGLAGGPAQFF. CDR3 coding DNA: TGCGCCAGCAGCAACGGACTAGCGGGAGGGCCGGCGCAGTTCTTC. The chain recombines TRBV4-3 with TRBJ2-1; 15 bases map to TRBD2. Trimming at V came to 5 bases and at J to 12 bases, leaving 8 bases not matched to a gene. Germline CDR1 reads LGHNA; CDR2 reads YSLEER. The CDR3 length is 15 residues.

This clone was counted a few times. The chain links TRBV6-4 to TRBJ1-1, with 7 positions matching TRBD1. Per germline, CDR1 MRHNA and CDR2 SNTAGT. The CDR3 length is 13 residues. With V trimmed by 9 bases and J by 1 base, 5 bases remained unmatched. The CDR3 protein is CARQGWGNTEAFF. The DNA of the CDR3 is TGTGCCAGACAGGGGTGGGGGAACACTGAAGCTTTCTTT.

V usage is TRBV2 and J usage is TRBJ2-5; 16 nucleotides line up with TRBD2. The CDR3 contains 17 residues. CDR1 and CDR2 (germline): SNHLY, FYNNEI. After removal of 6 bases from V and 5 bases from J, the junction contained 9 bases not matched to a gene. CDR3 nucleotides: TGTGCCAGCAGGCCGGGACTAGCGGGAGGGTCCAGGGAGACCCAGTACTTC. Its protein product is CASRPGLAGGSRETQYF.